This T cell receptor (beta chain) is drawn from a study of cytomegalovirus exposure and HLA in healthy donors. In germline, CDR1 is LGHNA, CDR2 YSLEER. V lost 1 base, J lost 0 bases, and 12 bases lay in between. The CDR3 has 16 residues. The PCR used 60 Vbeta and 13 Jbeta primers. TCRdb's copy holds only in-frame clones and misses some; the assay was immunoSEQ multiplex PCR. Here the sample table reports around 160,000 clones. Of note for this clone: What it binds is not known.

Study results and caveats: Later analysis identified a missense DCLRE1C variant that was linked to TCR beta V- and J-gene trimming. As immune exposure information, only CMV serostatus was available. A prior analysis recorded that most TCR beta V segments were productive about 87% or about 30% of the time.

V and J are TRBV4-3 and TRBJ1-2; D is ambiguous. This receptor was obtained from a woman in her forties or fifties in good health and CMV-seronegative. Sequencing input: PBMCs. The CDR3 DNA reads TGCGCCAGCAGCCAAGTCATAGACACAGCTAACTATGGCTACACCTTC. Protein sequence: CASSQVIDTANYGYTF.